The rows below give T cell receptor beta chains drawn from one sample of a study of blood T cell repertoires in COVID-19. The repertoire was sequenced with immunoSEQ multiplex PCR; TCRdb's copy has only in-frame clones and lacks some. The data hold approximately 300,000 clones, with roughly 90% observed a single time. The sequenced sample was peripheral blood. Receptors originate from a young man who had recovered from COVID-19. Both conserved end residues are part of each CDR3. The D gene is left open where the match is weak. Rows may omit the clone size; those that give it use once, few, many or a size class.

clone size,V gene,J gene,D gene,CDR3 protein,CDR3 DNA
NA,TRBV19,TRBJ2-7,TRBD1,CASSMGTGGTYEQYF,TGTGCCAGTAGTATGGGGACAGGGGGGACCTACGAGCAGTACTTC
NA,TRBV5-8,TRBJ2-2,TRBD1,CASSSGQGNTGELFF,TGTGCCAGCAGTTCGGGACAGGGGAACACCGGGGAGCTGTTTTTT
NA,TRBV7-7,TRBJ2-1,TRBD2,CASSPATGTSGVNEQFF,TGTGCTAGCAGCCCCGCTACCGGGACTAGCGGGGTTAATGAGCAGTTCTTC
NA,TRBV19,TRBJ2-1,TRBD2,CASSRSLAGGPVNEQFF,TGTGCCAGTAGCCGATCACTAGCGGGGGGGCCGGTCAATGAGCAGTTCTTC
NA,TRBV6-5,TRBJ2-3,NA,CASSYSTPTDTQYF,TGTGCCAGCAGTTACTCTACACCCACAGATACGCAGTATTTT
NA,TRBV30,TRBJ1-1,NA,CAWRQAYTEAFF,TGTGCCTGGCGACAGGCATACACTGAAGCTTTCTTT
NA,TRBV11-1,TRBJ1-1,NA,CASSLVSAGNTEAFF,TGTGCCAGCAGCTTAGTTTCGGCGGGGAACACTGAAGCTTTCTTT
NA,TRBV5-1,TRBJ2-7,TRBD2,CASKVGGGSSYEQYF,TGCGCCAGCAAGGTGGGCGGGGGGAGCTCCTACGAGCAGTACTTC
NA,TRBV27,TRBJ2-7,NA,CASSLGGGPYEQYF,TGTGCCAGCAGTCTGGGCGGGGGCCCCTACGAGCAGTACTTC
once,TRBV7-8,TRBJ2-7,TRBD2,CASSSSGRLHSYEQYF,TGTGCCAGCAGTTCAAGCGGGAGGCTGCACTCCTACGAGCAGTACTTC
NA,TRBV10-3,TRBJ1-2,NA,CAISTGNGGGYTF,TGTGCCATCAGCACGGGAAACGGTGGTGGCTACACCTTC
NA,TRBV19,TRBJ2-3,TRBD2,CASQAGGSTDTQYF,TGTGCCAGTCAGGCGGGCGGGAGTACGGATACGCAGTATTTT
NA,TRBV11-3,TRBJ2-7,NA,CASSMSTGPTYEQYF,TGTGCCAGCAGCATGTCGACAGGACCGACCTACGAGCAGTACTTC
NA,TRBV5-1,TRBJ1-6,TRBD1,CASSLGGANNSPLHF,TGCGCCAGCAGCTTAGGGGGCGCAAATAATTCACCCCTCCACTTT
NA,TRBV6-1,TRBJ1-2,NA,CASSEVQGGYTF,TGTGCCAGCAGTGAGGTGCAGGGGGGCTACACCTTC
NA,TRBV18,TRBJ1-1,NA,CASSPQGYRAEAFF,TGTGCCAGCTCACCACAGGGGTATCGGGCTGAAGCTTTCTTT
NA,TRBV10-2,TRBJ2-3,NA,CASRSGAGDTQYF,TGCGCCAGCAGGTCGGGAGCGGGAGATACGCAGTATTTT
NA,TRBV5-1,TRBJ2-7,TRBD1,CASSSPLTGSTYEQYF,TGCGCCAGCAGCTCCCCCCTGACAGGGTCCACCTACGAGCAGTACTTC
NA,TRBV5-8,TRBJ2-1,NA,CASSLLGLSYNEQFF,TGTGCCAGCAGCTTACTGGGGCTCTCCTACAATGAGCAGTTCTTC
few,TRBV5-1,TRBJ1-1,NA,CASSLPGTNTEAFF,TGCGCCAGCAGCTTACCCGGGACAAACACTGAAGCTTTCTTT
NA,TRBV18,TRBJ2-6,TRBD2,CASSPQEGLAGAGANVLTF,TGTGCCAGCTCACCACAGGAGGGACTAGCGGGAGCTGGGGCCAACGTCCTGACTTTC
NA,TRBV3-1/TRBV3-2,TRBJ2-7,NA,CASSHTNEQYF,TGTGCCAGCAGCCATACTAACGAGCAGTACTTC
NA,TRBV7-6,TRBJ1-3,NA,CASSTDGSGNTIYF,TGTGCCAGCAGCACAGACGGATCTGGAAACACCATATATTTT
NA,TRBV7-8,TRBJ2-5,NA,CASSLFGEETQYF,TGTGCCAGCAGCTTATTTGGAGAGGAGACCCAGTACTTC
NA,TRBV6-5,TRBJ1-5,TRBD1,CASSPSGGNQPQHF,TGTGCCAGCAGTCCCTCAGGGGGGAATCAGCCCCAGCATTTT
few,TRBV9,TRBJ1-1,NA,CASSVEQLTEAFF,TGTGCCAGCAGCGTAGAACAGCTCACTGAAGCTTTCTTT
NA,TRBV19,TRBJ1-1,NA,CASPQGTEAFF,TGTGCCAGTCCGCAGGGGACTGAAGCTTTCTTT
NA,TRBV7-2,TRBJ2-1,NA,CASSSRTQTSSYEQFF,TGTGCCAGCAGCTCGAGAACACAAACTAGCAGCTATGAGCAGTTCTTC
NA,TRBV12-5,TRBJ1-1,NA,CASGPRVNTEAFF,TGTGCTAGTGGTCCCAGGGTAAACACTGAAGCTTTCTTT
NA,TRBV7-8,TRBJ1-5,NA,CASSLSDSRNQPQHF,TGTGCCAGCAGCTTAAGCGACAGCCGCAATCAGCCCCAGCATTTT
NA,TRBV27,TRBJ1-2,NA,CASSFKYLGAYGYTF,TGTGCCAGCAGTTTTAAGTATCTTGGGGCCTATGGCTACACCTTC
NA,TRBV28,TRBJ2-3,NA,CASSLPGGESTDTQYF,TGTGCCAGCAGCCTCCCGGGGGGCGAGAGCACAGATACGCAGTATTTT
NA,TRBV7-2,TRBJ1-2,TRBD1,CASSPTGTDYGYTF,TGTGCCAGCAGCCCAACTGGGACAGATTATGGCTACACCTTC
NA,TRBV19,TRBJ1-1,TRBD1,CASKDRVNTEAFF,TGTGCCAGTAAAGACAGGGTGAACACTGAAGCTTTCTTT
NA,TRBV5-1,TRBJ2-7,TRBD2,CASSKGLAEPYEQYF,TGCGCCAGCAGCAAGGGACTAGCGGAACCCTACGAGCAGTACTTC
NA,TRBV7-2,TRBJ2-1,TRBD1,CASSSGTGNSRGEQFF,TGTGCCAGCAGCTCTGGGACAGGAAATAGCAGGGGTGAGCAGTTCTTC
once,TRBV19,TRBJ1-6,TRBD1,CASMGQGLYNSPLHF,TGTGCCAGTATGGGACAGGGGCTCTATAATTCACCCCTCCACTTT
NA,TRBV19,TRBJ1-1,NA,CASTVSISQGLNTEAFF,TGTGCCAGTACCGTAAGTATATCCCAGGGCCTGAACACTGAAGCTTTCTTT
NA,TRBV5-1,TRBJ1-2,NA,CASSPGYDGYTF,TGCGCCAGCAGCCCGGGGTATGACGGCTACACCTTC
NA,TRBV7-9,TRBJ2-1,NA,CASSPQAGLGFNEQFF,TGTGCCAGCAGCCCGCAGGCGGGGTTGGGGTTCAATGAGCAGTTCTTC
NA,TRBV29-1,TRBJ1-2,NA,CSVILAGVGYTF,TGCAGCGTTATTTTGGCAGGGGTGGGCTACACCTTC
NA,TRBV2,TRBJ1-5,NA,CASSETINSQPQHF,TGTGCCAGCAGTGAGACAATTAACAGTCAGCCCCAGCATTTT
NA,TRBV2,TRBJ1-5,TRBD1,CASSVEGQGGQPQHF,TGTGCCAGCAGTGTAGAAGGACAGGGCGGTCAGCCCCAGCATTTT
NA,TRBV6-5,TRBJ2-2,TRBD2,CASSYPSGGVTGELFF,TGTGCCAGCAGTTACCCTTCGGGGGGTGTGACCGGGGAGCTGTTTTTT
NA,TRBV7-9,TRBJ2-5,NA,CASNEKGTWETQYF,TGTGCCAGCAACGAGAAGGGGACTTGGGAGACCCAGTACTTC
NA,TRBV2,TRBJ2-7,TRBD2,CASGGERGRSSYEQYF,TGTGCCAGCGGGGGGGAAAGGGGACGGAGCTCCTACGAGCAGTACTTC
NA,TRBV7-9,TRBJ1-4,TRBD1,CASSLGETGQTNEKLFF,TGTGCCAGCAGCTTAGGGGAGACAGGGCAGACTAATGAAAAACTGTTTTTT
once,TRBV7-6,TRBJ2-7,NA,CASNPGLGSYEQYF,TGTGCCAGCAACCCGGGACTGGGGTCCTACGAGCAGTACTTC
NA,TRBV4-1,TRBJ2-2,TRBD2,CASSRSGNGGELFF,TGCGCCAGCAGCCGGAGCGGGAACGGCGGGGAGCTGTTTTTT
NA,TRBV2,TRBJ1-2,TRBD1,CASSADRDRVDGYTF,TGTGCCAGCAGTGCGGACCGGGACAGGGTGGATGGCTACACCTTC
NA,TRBV27,TRBJ2-3,TRBD2,CASSYGSGTPDTQYF,TGTGCCAGCAGTTATGGTAGCGGGACGCCAGATACGCAGTATTTT
NA,TRBV5-1,TRBJ1-2,NA,CASSLQVTGRYGYTF,TGCGCCAGCAGCTTACAAGTGACAGGACGGTATGGCTACACCTTC
NA,TRBV11-2,TRBJ2-1,NA,CASSWGGGAYNEQFF,TGTGCCAGCAGCTGGGGCGGGGGCGCGTACAATGAGCAGTTCTTC